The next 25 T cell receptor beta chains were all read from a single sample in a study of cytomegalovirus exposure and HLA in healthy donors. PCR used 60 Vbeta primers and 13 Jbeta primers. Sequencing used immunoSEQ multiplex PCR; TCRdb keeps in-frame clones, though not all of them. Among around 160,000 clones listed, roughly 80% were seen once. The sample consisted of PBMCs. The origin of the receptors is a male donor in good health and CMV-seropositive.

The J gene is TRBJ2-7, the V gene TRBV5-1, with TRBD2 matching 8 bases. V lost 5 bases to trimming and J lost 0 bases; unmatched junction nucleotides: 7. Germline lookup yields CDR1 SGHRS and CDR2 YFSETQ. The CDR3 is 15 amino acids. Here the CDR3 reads CASSLAGLGSYEQYF. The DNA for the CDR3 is TGCGCCAGCAGTTTAGCGGGATTGGGCTCCTACGAGCAGTACTTC.

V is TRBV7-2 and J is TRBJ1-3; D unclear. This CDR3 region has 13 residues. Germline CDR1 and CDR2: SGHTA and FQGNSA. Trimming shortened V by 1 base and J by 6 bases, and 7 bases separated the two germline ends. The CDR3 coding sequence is TGTGCCAGCAGCTTAGAGAGGGAAAACACCATATATTTT. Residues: CASSLERENTIYF. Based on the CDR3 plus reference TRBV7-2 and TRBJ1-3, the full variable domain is GAGVSQSPSNKVTEKGKDVELRCDPISGHTALYWYRQSLGQGLEFLIYFQGNSAPDKSGLPSDRFSAERTGGSVSTLTIQRTQQEDSAVYLCASSLERENTIYFGEGSWLTVV.

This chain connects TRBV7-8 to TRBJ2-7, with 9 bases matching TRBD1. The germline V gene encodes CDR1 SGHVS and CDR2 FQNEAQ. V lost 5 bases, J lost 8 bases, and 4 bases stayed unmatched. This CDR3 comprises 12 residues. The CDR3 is CASSPGQGKQYF. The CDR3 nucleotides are TGTGCCAGCAGCCCGGGACAGGGCAAGCAGTACTTC.

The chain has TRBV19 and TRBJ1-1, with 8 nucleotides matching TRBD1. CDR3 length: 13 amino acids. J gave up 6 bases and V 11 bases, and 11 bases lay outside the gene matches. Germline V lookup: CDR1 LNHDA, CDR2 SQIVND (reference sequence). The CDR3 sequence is CAGSTGGSAEAFF. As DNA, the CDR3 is TGTGCCGGATCTACAGGGGGGTCCGCTGAAGCTTTCTTT.

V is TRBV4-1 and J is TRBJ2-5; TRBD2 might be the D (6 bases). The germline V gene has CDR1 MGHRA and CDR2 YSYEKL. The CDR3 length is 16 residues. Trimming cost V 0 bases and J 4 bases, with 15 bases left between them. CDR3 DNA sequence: TGCGCCAGCAGCCAAGACTTTGCCGGGAGTCCAGAGACCCAGTACTTC. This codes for CASSQDFAGSPETQYF.

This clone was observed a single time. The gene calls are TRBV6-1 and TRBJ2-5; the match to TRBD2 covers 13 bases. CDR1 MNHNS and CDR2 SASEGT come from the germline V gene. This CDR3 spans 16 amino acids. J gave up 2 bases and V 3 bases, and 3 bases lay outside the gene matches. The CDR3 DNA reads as TGTGCCAGCAGTGAGTTGACTAGCGGGGGGCAAGAGACCCAGTACTTC. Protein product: CASSELTSGGQETQYF.

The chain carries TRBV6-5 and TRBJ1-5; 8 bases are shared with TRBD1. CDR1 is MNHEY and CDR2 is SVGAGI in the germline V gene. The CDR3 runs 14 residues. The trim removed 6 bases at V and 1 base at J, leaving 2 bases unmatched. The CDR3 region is CASRQGGSNQPQHF. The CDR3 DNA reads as TGTGCCAGCAGACAGGGGGGCAGCAATCAGCCCCAGCATTTT.

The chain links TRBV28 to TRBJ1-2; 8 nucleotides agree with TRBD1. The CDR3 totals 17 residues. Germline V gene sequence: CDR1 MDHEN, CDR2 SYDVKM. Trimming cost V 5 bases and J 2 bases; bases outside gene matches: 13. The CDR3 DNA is TGTGCCAGCAGTGCGGGGGGGTGGACAGGGTCCAACTATGGCTACACCTTC. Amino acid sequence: CASSAGGWTGSNYGYTF.

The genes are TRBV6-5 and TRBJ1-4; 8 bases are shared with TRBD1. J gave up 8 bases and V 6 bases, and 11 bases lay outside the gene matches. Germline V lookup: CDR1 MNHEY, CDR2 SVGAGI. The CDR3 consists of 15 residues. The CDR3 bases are TGTGCCAGCAGCCCAAGACAGGGGATGGAAGAAAAACTGTTTTTT. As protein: CASSPRQGMEEKLFF.

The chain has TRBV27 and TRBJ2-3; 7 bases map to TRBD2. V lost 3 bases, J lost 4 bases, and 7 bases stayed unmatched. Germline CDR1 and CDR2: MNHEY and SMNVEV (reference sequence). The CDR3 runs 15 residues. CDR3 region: CASSLRGSGPDTQYF. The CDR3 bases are TGTGCCAGCAGTTTGCGAGGTAGCGGGCCAGATACGCAGTATTTT.

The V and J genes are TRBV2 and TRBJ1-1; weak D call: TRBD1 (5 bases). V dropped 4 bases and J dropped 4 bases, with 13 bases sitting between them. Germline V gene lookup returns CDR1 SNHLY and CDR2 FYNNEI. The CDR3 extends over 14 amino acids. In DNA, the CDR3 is TGTGCCAGCAGTGTAACCAGGGAAGGCACTGAAGCTTTCTTT. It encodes CASSVTREGTEAFF.

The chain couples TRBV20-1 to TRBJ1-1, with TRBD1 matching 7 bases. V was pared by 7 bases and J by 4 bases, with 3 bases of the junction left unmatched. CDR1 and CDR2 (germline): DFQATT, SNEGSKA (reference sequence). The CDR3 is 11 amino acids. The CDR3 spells CSDQGGTEAFF. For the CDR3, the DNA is TGCAGTGACCAGGGGGGCACTGAAGCTTTCTTT.

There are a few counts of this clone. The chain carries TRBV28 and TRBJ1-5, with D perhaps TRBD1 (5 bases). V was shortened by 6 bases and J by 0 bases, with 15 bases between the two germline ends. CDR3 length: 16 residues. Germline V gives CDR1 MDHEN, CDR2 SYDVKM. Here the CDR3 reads CASSFQRGASNQPQHF. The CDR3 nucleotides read TGTGCCAGCAGCTTCCAACGCGGGGCTAGCAATCAGCCCCAGCATTTT.

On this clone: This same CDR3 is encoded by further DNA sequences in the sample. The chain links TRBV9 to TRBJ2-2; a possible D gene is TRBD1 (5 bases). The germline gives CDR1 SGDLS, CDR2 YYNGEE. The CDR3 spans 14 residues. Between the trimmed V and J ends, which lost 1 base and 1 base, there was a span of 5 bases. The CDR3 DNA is TGTGCCAGCAGCGTAACAGGGAACACCGGGGAGCTGTTTTTT. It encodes CASSVTGNTGELFF.

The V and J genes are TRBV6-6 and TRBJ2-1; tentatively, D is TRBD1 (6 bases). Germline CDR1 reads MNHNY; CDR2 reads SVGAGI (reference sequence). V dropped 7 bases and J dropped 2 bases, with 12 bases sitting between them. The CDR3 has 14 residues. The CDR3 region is CASTEQGTYNEQFF. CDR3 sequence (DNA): TGTGCCAGCACTGAACAGGGAACCTACAATGAGCAGTTCTTC.

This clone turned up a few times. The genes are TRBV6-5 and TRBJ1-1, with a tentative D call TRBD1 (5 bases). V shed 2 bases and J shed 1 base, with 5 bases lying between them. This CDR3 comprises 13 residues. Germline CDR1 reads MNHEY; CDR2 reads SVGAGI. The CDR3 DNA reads TGTGCCAGCAGTTACCAGGGGAACACTGAAGCTTTCTTT. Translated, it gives CASSYQGNTEAFF.

CDR3 region: CASSETGTKYNEQFF. CDR3 DNA sequence: TGTGCCAGCAGTGAAACGGGGACTAAATACAATGAGCAGTTCTTC. The V gene is TRBV2, the J gene TRBJ2-1; 7 bases are shared with TRBD2. The CDR3 runs to 15 residues. V was pared by 2 bases and J by 4 bases, with 5 bases of the junction left unmatched. Germline CDR1 is SNHLY and CDR2 is FYNNEI.

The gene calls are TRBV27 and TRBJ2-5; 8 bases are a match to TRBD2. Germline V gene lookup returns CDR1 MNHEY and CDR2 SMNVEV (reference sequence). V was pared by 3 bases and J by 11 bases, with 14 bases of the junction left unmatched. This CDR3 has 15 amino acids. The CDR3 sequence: CASSFGSAGGGEQYF. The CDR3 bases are TGTGCCAGCAGTTTCGGGTCGGCGGGAGGCGGAGAGCAGTACTTC.

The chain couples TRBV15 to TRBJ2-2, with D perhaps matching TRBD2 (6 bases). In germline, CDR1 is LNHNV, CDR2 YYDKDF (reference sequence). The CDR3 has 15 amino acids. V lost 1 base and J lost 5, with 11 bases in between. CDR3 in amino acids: CATSRAGVMTGELFF. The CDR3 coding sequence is TGTGCCACCAGCAGAGCGGGAGTAATGACCGGGGAGCTGTTTTTT.

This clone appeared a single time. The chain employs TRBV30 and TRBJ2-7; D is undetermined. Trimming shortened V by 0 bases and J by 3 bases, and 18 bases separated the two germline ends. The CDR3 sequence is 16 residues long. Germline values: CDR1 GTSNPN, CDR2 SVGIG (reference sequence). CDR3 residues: CAWSVPFPASSYEQYF. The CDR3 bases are TGTGCCTGGAGTGTACCCTTCCCCGCCTCCAGCTACGAGCAGTACTTC.

The CDR3 DNA is TGTGCCAGTGGGGACAGCCGATACGAGCAGTACTTC. This gives the protein CASGDSRYEQYF. V is TRBV19 and J is TRBJ2-7, with 7 bases that match TRBD1. This CDR3 spans 12 amino acids. The germline CDR1 and CDR2 sequences are LNHDA and SQIVND (reference sequence). The V segment lost 8 bases and the J segment 4 bases; nucleotides outside the gene matches: 5.

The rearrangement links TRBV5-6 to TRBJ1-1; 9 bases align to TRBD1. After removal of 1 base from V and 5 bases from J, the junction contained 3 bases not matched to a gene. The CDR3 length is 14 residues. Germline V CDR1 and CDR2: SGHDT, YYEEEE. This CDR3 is CASSLPDRGTEAFF. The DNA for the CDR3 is TGTGCCAGCAGCTTGCCCGACAGGGGGACTGAAGCTTTCTTT.

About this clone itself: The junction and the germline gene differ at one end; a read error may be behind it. The DNA of the CDR3 is TGTGCCAGCAGCGTAGAAGAGGGGGCGGATTCATCCCTCCACTTT. This gives the protein CASSVEEGADSSLHF. The chain has TRBV9 and TRBJ1-6; TRBD1 agrees at 7 bases. The germline gives CDR1 SGDLS, CDR2 YYNGEE. The CDR3 length is 15 residues. The full variable domain, completed using reference TRBV9 and TRBJ1-6, is DSGVTQTPKHLITATGQRVTLRCSPRSGDLSVYWYQQSLDQGLQFLIQYYNGEERAKGNILERFSAQQFPDLHSELNLSSLELGDSALYFCASSVEEGADSSLHFGNGTRLTVT.

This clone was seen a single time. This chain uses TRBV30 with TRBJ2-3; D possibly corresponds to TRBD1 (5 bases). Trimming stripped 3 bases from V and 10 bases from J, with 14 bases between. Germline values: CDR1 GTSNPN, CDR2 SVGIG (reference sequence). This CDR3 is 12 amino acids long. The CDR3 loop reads CAWRRYGRAQYF. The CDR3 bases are TGTGCCTGGAGGAGGTATGGCAGGGCGCAGTATTTT.

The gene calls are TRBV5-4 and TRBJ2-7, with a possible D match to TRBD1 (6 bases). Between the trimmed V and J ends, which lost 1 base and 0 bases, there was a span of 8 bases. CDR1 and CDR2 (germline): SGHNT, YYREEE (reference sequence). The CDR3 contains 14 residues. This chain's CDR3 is CASSLTGSSYEQYF. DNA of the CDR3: TGTGCCAGCAGCTTGACAGGGTCCTCCTACGAGCAGTACTTC.